The clone carrying this T cell receptor beta chain was seen a handful of times. Sequencing used immunoSEQ multiplex PCR; TCRdb keeps in-frame clones, though not all of them. The sample carries 200,000 to 250,000 clones, under 90% recorded once. The entry originates in a study of blood T cell repertoires in COVID-19. Overall study context: The origin of the acute and convalescent COVID-19 samples was the United States, Italy and Spain. T cells, B-cell-depleted T cells, or PBMCs supplied cDNA or gDNA.

CDR1 and CDR2 from the germline V gene are MNHEY and SVGAGI. The CDR3 contains 16 residues. V shed 0 bases and J shed 0 bases, with 8 bases lying between them. The chain combines TRBV6-5 with TRBJ2-2, with D maybe TRBD2 (6 bases). The sequenced material came from PBMCs or T cells enriched from blood (not recorded which). This receptor was identified in a man in his 60s who had recovered from COVID-19. This CDR3 is CASSYSVAANTGELFF. The CDR3 bases are TGTGCCAGCAGTTACTCAGTAGCGGCGAACACCGGGGAGCTGTTTTTT.